These 25 T cell receptor beta chains share one sample of origin, sequenced in a study of T-cell reconstitution after alpha-beta-depleted transplantation in children. Molecular barcoding with unique molecular identifiers was used for the TCRbeta library. MiXCR, applied by TCRdb to the PCR reads, yields one record per CDR3 protein. The data contain roughly 790,000 distinct CDR3 sequences, 16% of them singletons. The material sequenced was PBMCs, mostly from graft donor cells, taken 360 days after TCRalphabeta/CD19-depleted stem cell transplant. These receptors all come from a male patient younger than 18 who had a stem cell transplant for acute lymphoblastic leukemia, so the T cells may come from the graft donor.

This clonotype has more than one count but fewer than ten. V usage is TRBV18 and J usage is TRBJ1-4; D is perhaps TRBD1 (5 bases). The CDR3 is made up of 13 amino acids. V dropped 6 bases and J dropped 7 bases, with 12 bases sitting between them. In germline, CDR1 is KGHSH, CDR2 LQKENI. CDR3 in amino acids: CASSPMGGEKLFF. The CDR3 DNA follows: TGTGCCAGCTCTCCGATGGGGGGTGAAAAACTGTTTTTT. The variable domain in full, completed from reference TRBV18 and TRBJ1-4, reads NAGVMQNPRHLVRRRGQEARLRCSPMKGHSHVYWYRQLPEEGLKFMVYLQKENIIDESGMPKERFSAEFPKEGPSILRIQQVVRGDSAAYFCASSPMGGEKLFFGSGTQLSVL.

This clonotype was observed a few times. The rearrangement joins TRBV27 to TRBJ1-2; no definite D call. The CDR3 loop spans 13 amino acids. Per germline, CDR1 MNHEY and CDR2 SMNVEV (reference sequence). Trimming took off 3 bases at V and 8 bases at J, with 13 bases between the two ends. In nucleotides, the CDR3 is TGTGCCAGCAGTTTTTCGGGGTCGGGCGGCTACACCTTC. Protein product: CASSFSGSGGYTF.

CDR3 amino acids: CASSLGTSGDFYEQYF. The CDR3 region has the DNA TGTGCCAGCAGCTTGGGGACTAGCGGAGACTTCTACGAGCAGTACTTC. V and J are TRBV7-9 and TRBJ2-7; 11 bases are shared with TRBD2. This CDR3 contains 16 residues. With V trimmed by 3 bases and J by 3 bases, 7 bases remained unmatched. Germline V gene lookup returns CDR1 SEHNR and CDR2 FQNEAQ (reference sequence).

V and J are TRBV21-1 and TRBJ2-7; the D call of TRBD2 is as the table states it, not checked on the DNA. TRBV21-1 is recorded as a pseudogene. This CDR3 comprises 12 residues. The CDR3 region is CAIWDYSYEQYF. The CDR3 bases are TGTGCCATTTGGGACTACTCCTACGAGCAGTACTTC.

The chain combines TRBV7-4 with TRBJ2-7; 12 bases are a match to TRBD2. The CDR3 is 17 residues long. Germline V lookup: CDR1 SGHVT, CDR2 SQSDAQ. CDR3 loop: CDAPPRLAGGISYEQYF. CDR3 DNA sequence: TGTGACGCGCCCCCTCGCCTAGCGGGAGGGATCTCCTACGAGCAGTACTTC.

This clonotype was found a few times. The J gene is TRBJ2-7, the V gene TRBV5-1; D may correspond to TRBD1 or TRBD2 (5 bases each). The ends were cut back, 0 bases at V and 11 bases at J, with 12 bases in the middle. Germline lookup yields CDR1 SGHRS and CDR2 YFSETQ. The CDR3 is made up of 12 amino acids. The CDR3 is CASSLEGHGEYF. The CDR3 region has the DNA TGCGCCAGCAGCTTGGAGGGGCACGGGGAGTACTTC.

This clonotype was seen only a few times. The chain links TRBV9 to TRBJ2-2, with TRBD2 as a possible D gene (5 bases). The CDR3 is 16 residues long. Germline V gene lookup returns CDR1 SGDLS and CDR2 YYNGEE. Trimming shortened V by 0 bases and J by 1 base, and 10 bases separated the two germline ends. The CDR3 here is CASSVVWRVNTGELFF. CDR3 DNA: TGTGCCAGCAGCGTAGTCTGGCGGGTGAACACCGGGGAGCTGTTTTTT.

This clonotype was seen at least ten times. The chain is built from TRBV14 and TRBJ1-1; D gene uncertain. V lost 1 base and J 1 base, leaving 13 bases between the germline ends. Germline assignment: CDR1 SGHDN and CDR2 FVKESK. CDR3 length: 16 residues. The CDR3 loop reads CASSQVALRTNTEAFF. The CDR3 nucleotides read TGTGCCAGCAGCCAAGTTGCCCTTAGAACGAACACTGAAGCTTTCTTT.

This clonotype showed up many times. The chain employs TRBV20-1 and TRBJ2-2; no definite D call. CDR3 length: 14 residues. Germline CDR1 is DFQATT and CDR2 is SNEGSKA (reference sequence). V dropped 0 bases and J dropped 5 bases, with 10 bases sitting between them. The CDR3 DNA sequence: TGCAGTGCTAGAGATAATGGGGTGACCGGGGAGCTGTTTTTT. Encoded protein: CSARDNGVTGELFF.

This clonotype was picked up a small number of times. The chain uses TRBV7-8 and TRBJ2-5, with D uncertain. V was pared by 8 bases and J by 2 bases, with 15 bases between. Germline CDR1 reads SGHVS; CDR2 reads FQNEAQ. There are 14 residues in the CDR3. The CDR3 protein is CASSKDGWQETQYF. The CDR3 DNA is TGTGCCAGCTCCAAGGATGGATGGCAAGAGACCCAGTACTTC.

The genes are TRBV4-1 and TRBJ1-1, with D tentatively TRBD1 (5 bases). Trimming took off 3 bases at V and 1 base at J, with 12 bases between the two ends. Germline CDR1 MGHRA, CDR2 YSYEKL. This CDR3 is built from 15 residues. The CDR3 nucleotides are TGCGCCAGCAGCCACCGACAGCTTCAGAACACTGAAGCTTTCTTT. This translates into CASSHRQLQNTEAFF.

This clonotype was found many times. The rearrangement joins TRBV12-3 or TRBV12-4 to TRBJ2-1; 7 bases match TRBD1. The junction had 9 bases not matched to a gene; V was cut back by 5 bases and J by 8 bases. This CDR3 region has 14 residues. This CDR3 is CASSENRGRDEQFF. CDR3 coding DNA: TGTGCCAGCAGTGAGAACAGGGGTCGGGATGAGCAGTTCTTC.

This clonotype has a handful of counts. V is TRBV12-3 or TRBV12-4 and J is TRBJ2-5, with D hard to call. CDR3 length equals 15 residues. Trimming removed 0 bases from V and 4 bases from J, with 12 bases in between. The CDR3 nucleotides read TGTGCCAGCAGTTTAGCGCCCCGTGGGCGAGAGACCCAGTACTTC. Its translation is CASSLAPRGRETQYF.

This clonotype was observed a few times. The chain recombines TRBV12-3 or TRBV12-4 with TRBJ1-4, with D hard to call. The CDR3 is made up of 13 amino acids. V was cut by 3 bases and J by 7 bases, with 9 bases left in between. This CDR3 is CASSFWGTEKLFF. The CDR3 coding sequence is TGTGCCAGCAGTTTTTGGGGTACTGAAAAACTGTTTTTT.

The rearrangement joins TRBV28 to TRBJ2-7, with D perhaps being TRBD1 or TRBD2 (5 bases each). The CDR3 length is 13 residues. V was trimmed by 3 bases and J by 7 bases, leaving 13 bases between them. CDR1 and CDR2 from the germline V gene are MDHEN and SYDVKM. CDR3 in DNA: TGTGCCAGCAGTTTGTTGTGGGACGGGGAGCAGTACTTC. Amino acid sequence: CASSLLWDGEQYF.

For this clonotype: It is unclear where the CDR3 begins or ends on the DNA, so no DNA is shown, and the CDR3 is as TCRdb lists it. The J gene is TRBJ2-2, the V gene TRBV23-1; the listed D gene, TRBD2, was not tested against the DNA. TRBV23-1 qualifies as an ORF whose function is uncertain. The CDR3 length equals 19 residues, ends included. The CDR3 sequence is CASSPGTSGRRVTPGSCFF.

The V call is TRBV6-1, the J call TRBJ2-5, with TRBD2 as a possible D gene (5 bases). The V gene lost 6 bases and the J gene lost 7 bases, with 21 bases spanning the gap. The germline V gene encodes CDR1 MNHNS and CDR2 SASEGT. The CDR3 loop spans 15 amino acids. This CDR3 is CASRETRSGIGTQYF. The CDR3, as DNA: TGTGCCAGCAGAGAAACTAGGTCGGGGATCGGGACCCAGTACTTC.

This chain joins TRBV5-5 and TRBJ2-5; the D is unclear. Looked up from germline, CDR1 is SGHKS and CDR2 is YYEKEE (reference sequence). The CDR3 sequence is 18 residues long. Trimming took 1 base from V and 0 from J, leaving 19 bases between them. The CDR3 DNA reads TGTGCCAGCAGCTTGATGTTGAGAGGACCTCGGTACCAAGAGACCCAGTACTTC. Encoded protein: CASSLMLRGPRYQETQYF. Filled out from reference TRBV5-5 and TRBJ2-5, the complete variable domain reads DAGVTQSPTHLIKTRGQQVTLRCSPISGHKSVSWYQQVLGQGPQFIFQYYEKEERGRGNFPDRFSARQFPNYSSELNVNALLLGDSALYLCASSLMLRGPRYQETQYFGPGTRLLVL.

This clonotype was observed many times. The genes are TRBV20-1 and TRBJ2-7; 7 positions match TRBD1. CDR3 size: 13 residues. Germline V CDR1 and CDR2: DFQATT, SNEGSKA (reference sequence). J was trimmed by 0 bases and V by 4 bases; bases with no gene match: 3. The CDR3 sequence: CSAKAGGSYEQYF. The CDR3 DNA reads TGCAGTGCTAAAGCAGGGGGCTCCTACGAGCAGTACTTC.

The V gene is TRBV9, the J gene TRBJ2-5; no reliable D call. In germline, CDR1 is SGDLS, CDR2 YYNGEE. Trimming cost V 1 base and J 5 bases, with 9 bases left between them. This CDR3 spans 13 amino acids. Written as DNA, the CDR3 is TGTGCCAGCAGCGTACGGGTTGGGGAGACCCAGTACTTC. Its translation: CASSVRVGETQYF.

The gene calls are TRBV28 and TRBJ2-4, with 8 bases lining up with TRBD1. From germline, CDR1 is MDHEN and CDR2 SYDVKM. CDR3 length equals 15 residues. J gave up 0 bases and V 6 bases, and 4 bases lay outside the gene matches. The CDR3 spells CASRDRELAKNIQYF. In nucleotides, the CDR3 is TGTGCCAGCAGGGACAGGGAGTTAGCCAAAAACATTCAGTACTTC.

This rearrangement joins TRBV20-1 to TRBJ2-7, with D possibly being TRBD1 (6 bases). Trimming cost V 6 bases and J 6 bases, with 18 bases left between them. Per germline, CDR1 DFQATT and CDR2 SNEGSKA (reference sequence). The CDR3 contains 13 residues. The CDR3 DNA reads TGCAGTGCCAGTCGACAGGTCCGTCGCGAGCAGTACTTC. Its translation: CSASRQVRREQYF.

This clonotype has only a few counts. The chain links TRBV20-1 to TRBJ2-7, with 12 bases that match TRBD2. The CDR3 length is 15 residues. Germline V gene data show CDR1 as DFQATT and CDR2 as SNEGSKA (reference sequence). J was trimmed by 3 bases and V by 6 bases; bases with no gene match: 9. CDR3 DNA: TGCAGTGCCGATCTTGGACTAGCGGGGATCTACGAGCAGTACTTC. As protein: CSADLGLAGIYEQYF.

The CDR3 sequence is CASSLLGRGQPQHF. CDR3 nucleotides: TGTGCCAGCAGTTTGTTGGGGAGAGGTCAGCCCCAGCATTTT. The rearrangement links TRBV28 to TRBJ1-5; D call uncertain. Trimming stripped 3 bases from V and 6 bases from J, with 12 bases between. This CDR3 spans 14 amino acids. From germline, CDR1 is MDHEN and CDR2 SYDVKM.

Concerning this clonotype itself: A junction end diverges from the germline sequence, so it may reflect a read error. The rearrangement uses TRBV5-1 and TRBJ2-5; D is undetermined. From germline, CDR1 is SGHRS and CDR2 YFSETQ. The CDR3 length is 13 residues. The CDR3 sequence is CASTLALGETQYF. CDR3 sequence (DNA): TGCGCCAGCACCTTGGCATTAGGAGAGACCCAGTACTTC. The complete variable domain, with remaining parts taken from reference TRBV5-1 and TRBJ2-5, reads KAGVTQTPRYLIKTRGQQVTLSCSPISGHRSVSWYQQTPGQGLQFLFEYFSETQRNKGNFPGRFSGRQFSNSRSEMNVSTLELGDSALYLCASTLALGETQYFGPGTRLLVL.